The rows below give T cell receptor beta chains drawn from one sample of a study of blood T cell repertoires in COVID-19. Clones were read by immunoSEQ multiplex PCR, and TCRdb kept only the in-frame ones, dropping some. The data hold 200,000 to 250,000 clones, with approximately 83% observed a single time. Sequenced input: peripheral blood. These receptors came from a woman aged 30 to 39 who had recovered from COVID-19. Both conserved end residues are part of each CDR3. Each record gives: D gene, clone size, V gene, J gene, CDR3 DNA, CDR3 protein. A D gene is named only where the DNA matches it firmly. Rows give clone size only sometimes, using once, few, many, or a class for an expanded clone.

>NA|NA|TRBV6-5|TRBJ2-5
TGTGCCAGCAGATCCAGCGACAGGAATCAAGAGACCCAGTACTTC
CASRSSDRNQETQYF
>NA|NA|TRBV7-2|TRBJ2-7
TGTGCCAGCAGCTTAGTTACAGAGGGCCCCTACGAGCAGTACTTC
CASSLVTEGPYEQYF
>TRBD2|NA|TRBV7-3|TRBJ2-2
TGTGCCAGCAGCCCTTGGACTAGCGGGGGGCAAGCGAACACCGGGGAGCTGTTTTTT
CASSPWTSGGQANTGELFF
>NA|few|TRBV9|TRBJ2-5
TGTGCCAGCAGCGCCCACCCAGAAGAGACCCAGTACTTC
CASSAHPEETQYF
>TRBD1|NA|TRBV27|TRBJ1-6
TGTGCCAGCAGATTGGACAGGGGGATTAATTCACCCCTCCACTTT
CASRLDRGINSPLHF
>TRBD2|NA|TRBV9|TRBJ2-3
TGTGCCAGCAGCCCTCCCGCGGGGGGGGGCCATACAGATACGCAGTATTTT
CASSPPAGGGHTDTQYF
>NA|NA|TRBV14|TRBJ2-3
TGTGCCAGCAGCCAAGGAGGTGGTATCAGGGGTACGCAGTATTTT
CASSQGGGIRGTQYF
>NA|once|TRBV7-2|TRBJ2-3
TGTGCCAGCAGCCCCCCTGCAGGCCCCACAGATACGCAGTATTTT
CASSPPAGPTDTQYF
>TRBD1|once|TRBV19|TRBJ1-6
TGTGCCAGTACGGACAGGGGGCTTTATAATTCACCCCTCCACTTT
CASTDRGLYNSPLHF
>TRBD1|NA|TRBV15|TRBJ1-5
TGTGCCACCAGCAGAGCGGACAGGAGGAGTCAGCCCCAGCATTTT
CATSRADRRSQPQHF
>TRBD1|once|TRBV19|TRBJ1-2
TGTGCCACCTATCAGGGGGCTGATTCTCACTATGGCTACACCTTC
CATYQGADSHYGYTF
>TRBD2|NA|TRBV5-4|TRBJ2-6
TGTGCCAGCAGGACCGGGACTAGCGGTCGCTCTGGGGCCAACGTCCTGACTTTC
CASRTGTSGRSGANVLTF
>NA|NA|TRBV15|TRBJ2-1
TGTGCCACGTCCCGGAGGTCAGGGGAAGGGTATGAGCAGTTCTTC
CATSRRSGEGYEQFF
>TRBD1|NA|TRBV19|TRBJ1-5
TGTGCCAGTAGCGCCGGGACAGGGGGCGGGCAGCCCCAGCATTTT
CASSAGTGGGQPQHF
>NA|NA|TRBV30|TRBJ1-4
TGTGCCTGGAGTCCCGCTGATCAGGGTGAAAAACTGTTTTTT
CAWSPADQGEKLFF
>NA|NA|TRBV12-5|TRBJ1-2
TGTGCTAGTGGCGCCTTGGGGGAGGACTATGGCTACACCTTC
CASGALGEDYGYTF
>TRBD1|NA|TRBV7-9|TRBJ2-5
TGTGCCAGCAGCCCAAGGGACAGGGGTGGGGAGACCCAGTACTTC
CASSPRDRGGETQYF
>NA|NA|TRBV2|TRBJ2-1
TGTGCCAGCAGTGACTTTTACGGGGGGCATTACAATGAGCAGTTCTTC
CASSDFYGGHYNEQFF
>TRBD2|NA|TRBV30|TRBJ2-1
TGTGCCTGGAGTTTAACTAGCGGCAATGAGCAGTTCTTC
CAWSLTSGNEQFF
>TRBD1|NA|TRBV5-1|TRBJ2-5
TGCGCCAGCAGCCGGGGTGGGACAGGCCAAGAGACCCAGTACTTC
CASSRGGTGQETQYF
>TRBD1|NA|TRBV19|TRBJ2-7
TGTGCCAGTAGTATAGCGGGGACAGTCAACTACGAGCAGTACTTC
CASSIAGTVNYEQYF
>TRBD1|few|TRBV7-3|TRBJ2-3
TGTGCCAGCAGCCGAGCAGGGGGCAGGGATACGCAGTATTTT
CASSRAGGRDTQYF
>TRBD1|NA|TRBV4-3|TRBJ1-4
TGCGCCAGCAGCCAAGATTACAGGGGAAATGGCGAAAAACTGTTTTTT
CASSQDYRGNGEKLFF
>NA|few|TRBV10-3|TRBJ2-5
TGTGCCATCAGTGAGTCGACTGAGACCCAGTACTTC
CAISESTETQYF
>TRBD1|NA|TRBV4-1|TRBJ2-7
TGCGCCAGCAGCCCGACAGGGTTGAACGAGCAGTACTTC
CASSPTGLNEQYF
>NA|NA|TRBV4-1|TRBJ2-5
TGCGCCAGCAGCCAAGCGTTGTCGGAGACCCAGTACTTC
CASSQALSETQYF
>NA|NA|TRBV19|TRBJ1-1
TGTGCCAGTAGTACCCTAGAGCAGGGGCCCATGAACACTGAAGCTTTCTTT
CASSTLEQGPMNTEAFF
>NA|NA|TRBV4-3|TRBJ1-2
TGCGCCAGCAGCCAAGTATCGGGGGTCCAAGGGGATGGCTACACCTTC
CASSQVSGVQGDGYTF
>NA|NA|TRBV18|TRBJ1-4
TGTGCCAGCTCAACCTCAACGGGTTATGATGAAAAACTGTTTTTT
CASSTSTGYDEKLFF
>TRBD1|NA|TRBV7-2|TRBJ1-2
TGTGCCAGCATCCCGGACAGGCAACCTACCTATGGCTACACCTTC
CASIPDRQPTYGYTF
>NA|once|TRBV7-9|TRBJ2-1
TGTGCCAGCAGCTTGGACAGCTACAATGAGCAGTTCTTC
CASSLDSYNEQFF
>NA|once|TRBV12-5|TRBJ2-3
TGTGCTAGTGGTTTGTTCGGGGAAGTTGAAGATACGCAGTATTTT
CASGLFGEVEDTQYF
>NA|NA|TRBV5-1|TRBJ2-1
TGCGCCAGCAGCCAGGTCCTGTTGGCCTACAATGAGCAGTTCTTC
CASSQVLLAYNEQFF
>NA|NA|TRBV7-9|TRBJ1-4
TGTGCCAGCAGCTCCCTCGCGGGGCGAGGACAACTGTTTTTT
CASSSLAGRGQLFF
>TRBD2|once|TRBV9|TRBJ2-3
TGTGCCAGCAGCAATAACCCGGAGCGGGGGGAAGGCACAGATACGCAGTATTTT
CASSNNPERGEGTDTQYF
>NA|NA|TRBV3-1/TRBV3-2|TRBJ2-6
TGTGCCAGCTCTCACTTACCTCCCCTCTCTGGGGCCAACGTCCTGACTTTC
CASSHLPPLSGANVLTF
>TRBD1|NA|TRBV5-4|TRBJ2-5
TGTGCCAGCAGCTCCTTACAGGGGAGCGGAGAGACCCAGTACTTC
CASSSLQGSGETQYF
>TRBD1|NA|TRBV19|TRBJ1-1
TGTGCCAGTAGAGACAGGGCTGGGGTGAACACTGAAGCTTTCTTT
CASRDRAGVNTEAFF
>NA|many|TRBV2|TRBJ1-4
TGTGCCAGCAGTGAAGGGACACAAAATGAAAAACTGTTTTTT
CASSEGTQNEKLFF
>TRBD2|once|TRBV4-3|TRBJ2-1
TGCGCCAGCAGCCAAGGTTGGCGGGGGGCCTACAATGAGCAGTTCTTC
CASSQGWRGAYNEQFF
>TRBD1|once|TRBV9|TRBJ2-1
TGTGCCAGCAGCGTAGATGGGGACAGATACAATGAGCAGTTCTTC
CASSVDGDRYNEQFF
>NA|NA|TRBV5-1|TRBJ1-2
TGCGCCAGCCCAAAGCATGGCTACACCTTC
CASPKHGYTF
>NA|NA|TRBV30|TRBJ1-3
TGTGCCTGGAACAGGGCCTCTGGAAACACCATATATTTT
CAWNRASGNTIYF
>TRBD2|few|TRBV5-4|TRBJ2-7
TGTGCCAGCAGCTTGTCTAGCGGGGGTTCCTACGAGCAGTACTTC
CASSLSSGGSYEQYF
>TRBD1|NA|TRBV27|TRBJ2-1
TGTGCCAGCAGACTCTCAGGGGGCTCCTACAATGAGCAGTTCTTC
CASRLSGGSYNEQFF
>NA|NA|TRBV7-2|TRBJ1-4
TGTGCCAGCAGCCCCCGGACGGACTATAATGAAAAACTGTTTTTT
CASSPRTDYNEKLFF
>NA|NA|TRBV7-9|TRBJ2-2
TGTGCCAGCAGCTTAGCGATCGGGGACACCGGGGAGCTGTTTTTT
CASSLAIGDTGELFF
>TRBD2|NA|TRBV27|TRBJ2-3
TGTGCCAGCAGACTAGCGGGTCCCCGCACAGATACGCAGTATTTT
CASRLAGPRTDTQYF
>TRBD2|NA|TRBV10-3|TRBJ2-2
TGTGCCATCAGTCTTATAGCGGGTACCGGGGAGCTGTTTTTT
CAISLIAGTGELFF
>NA|NA|TRBV19|TRBJ1-6
TGTGCCAGTAGTATTGGGAGGCTCTCCTATAATTCACCCCTCCACTTT
CASSIGRLSYNSPLHF
>TRBD2|NA|TRBV5-4|TRBJ2-5
TGTGCCAGCAGCTTTAGCGGGGGGGCAGCGGAGACCCAGTACTTC
CASSFSGGAAETQYF
>NA|NA|TRBV5-4|TRBJ2-7
TGTGCCAGCAGCGCGGCGGTTTCCTTGGAGCAGTACTTC
CASSAAVSLEQYF
>NA|NA|TRBV5-1|TRBJ2-7
TGCGCCAGCAGGAGGACAGACAGTCTTTACGAGCAGTACTTC
CASRRTDSLYEQYF
>TRBD1|NA|TRBV11-2|TRBJ1-1
TGTGCCAGCAGCGTGGGACAGATAGAAGCTTTCTTT
CASSVGQIEAFF
>TRBD1|NA|TRBV19|TRBJ2-1
TGTGCCAGTAGTACGATGACAGGGGATGAGCAGTTCTTC
CASSTMTGDEQFF
>NA|NA|TRBV9|TRBJ2-7
TGTGCCAGCAGCGTTGGGACTTTGGCGAGCTACGAGCAGTACTTC
CASSVGTLASYEQYF
>NA|NA|TRBV7-7|TRBJ2-7
TGTGCCAGCAGCCCAGGGACCGAGGGAGGCGAGCAGTACTTC
CASSPGTEGGEQYF
>NA|NA|TRBV5-1|TRBJ2-5
TGCGCCAGCAGCTTAATGACGACTAGAGGAGCGGAGACCCAGTACTTC
CASSLMTTRGAETQYF
>NA|NA|TRBV6-6|TRBJ1-2
TGTGCCAGCAGTTACTCGCCAGGGTGGCATGGCTACACCTTC
CASSYSPGWHGYTF